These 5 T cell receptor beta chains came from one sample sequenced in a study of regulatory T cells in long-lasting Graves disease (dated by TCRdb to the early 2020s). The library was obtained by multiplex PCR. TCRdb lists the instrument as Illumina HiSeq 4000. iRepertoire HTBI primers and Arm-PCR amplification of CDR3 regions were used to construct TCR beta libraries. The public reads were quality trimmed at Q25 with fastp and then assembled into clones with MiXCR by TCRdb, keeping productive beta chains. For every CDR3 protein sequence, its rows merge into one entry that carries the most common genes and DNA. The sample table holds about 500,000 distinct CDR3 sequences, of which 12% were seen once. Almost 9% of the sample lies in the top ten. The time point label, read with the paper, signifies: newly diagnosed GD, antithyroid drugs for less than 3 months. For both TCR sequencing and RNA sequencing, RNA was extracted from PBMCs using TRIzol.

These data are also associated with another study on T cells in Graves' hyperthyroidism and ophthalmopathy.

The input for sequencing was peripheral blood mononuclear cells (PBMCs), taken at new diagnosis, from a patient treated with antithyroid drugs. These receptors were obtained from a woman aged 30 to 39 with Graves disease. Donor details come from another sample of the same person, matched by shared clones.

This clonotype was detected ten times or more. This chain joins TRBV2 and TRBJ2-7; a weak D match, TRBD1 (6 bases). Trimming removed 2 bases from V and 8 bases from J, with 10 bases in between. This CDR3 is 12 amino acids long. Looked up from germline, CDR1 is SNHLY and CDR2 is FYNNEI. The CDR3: CASSENRVQQYF. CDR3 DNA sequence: TGTGCCAGCAGTGAAAACAGGGTCCAGCAGTACTTC. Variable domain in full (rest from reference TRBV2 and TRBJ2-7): EPEVTQTPSHQVTQMGQEVILRCVPISNHLYFYWYRQILGQKVEFLVSFYNNEISEKSEIFDDQFSVERPDGSNFTLKIRSTKLEDSAMYFCASSENRVQQYFGPGTRLTVT.

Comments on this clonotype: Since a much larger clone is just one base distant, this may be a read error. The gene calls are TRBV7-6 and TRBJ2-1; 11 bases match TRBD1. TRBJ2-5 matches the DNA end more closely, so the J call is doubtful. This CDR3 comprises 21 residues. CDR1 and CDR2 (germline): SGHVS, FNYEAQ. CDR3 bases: TGTGCCAGCAGCGCCGGGACAGGGGGTTACTTTAGCGGGAGAAGAAGAGAGACCCAGTACTTC. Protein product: CASSAGTGGYFSGRRRETQYF.

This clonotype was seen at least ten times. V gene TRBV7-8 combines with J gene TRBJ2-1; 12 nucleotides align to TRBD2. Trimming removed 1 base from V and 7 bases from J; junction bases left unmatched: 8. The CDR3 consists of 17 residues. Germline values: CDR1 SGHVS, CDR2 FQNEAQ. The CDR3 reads CASSLGTGTSGWNEQFF. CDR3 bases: TGTGCCAGCAGCTTAGGCACCGGGACTAGCGGGTGGAATGAGCAGTTCTTC.

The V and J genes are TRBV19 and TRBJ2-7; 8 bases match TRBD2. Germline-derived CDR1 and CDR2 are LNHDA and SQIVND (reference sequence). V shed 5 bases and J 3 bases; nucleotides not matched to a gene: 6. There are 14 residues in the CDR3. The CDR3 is CASSAGAGVYEQYF. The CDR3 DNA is TGTGCCAGTAGTGCGGGAGCGGGAGTCTACGAGCAGTACTTC.

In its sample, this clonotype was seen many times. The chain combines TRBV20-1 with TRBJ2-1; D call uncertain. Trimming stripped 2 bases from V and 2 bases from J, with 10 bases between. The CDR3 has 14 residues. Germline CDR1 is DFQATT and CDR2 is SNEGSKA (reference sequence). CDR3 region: CSARSPRAYNEQFF. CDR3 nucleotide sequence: TGCAGTGCTAGATCTCCACGGGCCTACAATGAGCAGTTCTTC.